A single sample is the source of the 15 T cell receptor beta chains below, sequenced in a study of blood T cell repertoires in COVID-19. TCRdb's table, derived via immunoSEQ multiplex PCR, lists solely in-frame clones and lacks some. The sample records some 68,000 clones, 80% to 95% being singletons. Sequencing input: peripheral blood. Receptors were obtained from a man in his fifties with COVID-19, enrolled during active disease.

The chain couples TRBV18 to TRBJ2-2; D perhaps matches TRBD1 (5 bases). The germline gives CDR1 KGHSH, CDR2 LQKENI. The ends were cut back, 3 bases at V and 4 bases at J, with 9 bases in the middle. CDR3 length: 14 residues. CDR3 coding DNA: TGTGCCAGCTCACCGCAGGGCTCCACCGGGGAGCTGTTTTTT. This encodes CASSPQGSTGELFF.

The chain is built from TRBV18 and TRBJ1-1, with D unclear. The V end was cut by 5 bases, the J end by 2 bases, with 3 bases between. CDR3 length: 11 residues. Germline V gene lookup returns CDR1 KGHSH and CDR2 LQKENI. The CDR3 coding sequence is TGTGCCAGCTCAAGCAACACTGAAGCTTTCTTT. Protein sequence: CASSSNTEAFF.

The V call is TRBV12-5, the J call TRBJ2-3; the D gene is possibly TRBD2 (6 bases). The germline V gene has CDR1 LGHNT and CDR2 FRNRAP. CDR3 size: 13 residues. The CDR3 bases are TGTGCCGCCGGGACTCCGAGCACAGATACGCAGTATTTT. Its protein is CAAGTPSTDTQYF.

The gene calls are TRBV19 and TRBJ2-4; 8 bases agree with TRBD1. Per germline, CDR1 LNHDA and CDR2 SQIVND (reference sequence). The CDR3 has 13 amino acids. V lost 9 bases to trimming and J lost 4 bases; unmatched junction nucleotides: 5. The CDR3 protein is CASSGQAKNIQYF. In DNA form, the CDR3 reads TGTGCCAGCTCGGGACAGGCTAAAAACATTCAGTACTTC.

The chain links TRBV13 to TRBJ2-1; TRBD2 agrees at 15 bases. J lost 9 bases, V lost 5 bases, and 11 bases had no gene match. The CDR3 is 17 residues long. Germline V gene lookup returns CDR1 PRHDT and CDR2 FYEKMQ (reference sequence). CDR3 sequence (DNA): TGTGCCAGCAGCCCGCCGGGACTAGCGGGAGGTAGAGCTGAGCAGTTCTTC. The encoded protein is CASSPPGLAGGRAEQFF.

The chain employs TRBV6-5 and TRBJ2-7; TRBD1 agrees at 9 bases. Per germline, CDR1 MNHEY and CDR2 SVGAGI. V gave up 7 bases and J gave up 3 bases; unmatched junction bases: 7. This CDR3 is built from 14 residues. The CDR3 sequence: CASKTGTGYYEQYF. Here the CDR3 DNA reads TGTGCCAGCAAAACCGGGACAGGGTACTACGAGCAGTACTTC.

The rearrangement uses TRBV5-1 and TRBJ2-3; D is uncertain. This CDR3 has 14 residues. Trimming stripped 2 bases from V and 2 bases from J, with 9 bases between. Germline V gives CDR1 SGHRS, CDR2 YFSETQ. CDR3 loop: CASSLVTTTDTQYF. The CDR3 nucleotides are TGCGCCAGCAGCTTAGTTACTACCACAGATACGCAGTATTTT.

CDR3 in DNA: TGTGCCAGTAGTATCAGAGGGACTAGCGGCGCAGATACGCAGTATTTT. It is translated as CASSIRGTSGADTQYF. The gene calls are TRBV19 and TRBJ2-3, with 11 bases matching TRBD2. The CDR3 sequence is 16 residues long. Trimming removed 3 bases from V and 4 bases from J; junction bases left unmatched: 6. Germline V lookup: CDR1 LNHDA, CDR2 SQIVND (reference sequence).

The chain links TRBV13 to TRBJ2-1; 7 bases map to TRBD2. Germline assignment: CDR1 PRHDT and CDR2 FYEKMQ (reference sequence). The CDR3 has 13 residues. With V trimmed by 0 bases and J by 14 bases, 7 bases remained unmatched. CDR3 amino acids: CASSLGLARFEFF. DNA for the CDR3: TGTGCCAGCAGCTTAGGACTAGCGCGATTTGAGTTCTTC.

V gene TRBV7-9 combines with J gene TRBJ2-5, with TRBD2 matching 14 bases. V was clipped by 5 bases and J by 4 bases; unmatched bases: 9. Germline values: CDR1 SEHNR, CDR2 FQNEAQ (reference sequence). This CDR3 spans 17 amino acids. CDR3 sequence reads: CASSVTGTSGSGETQYF. The CDR3 DNA sequence: TGTGCCAGCAGCGTAACCGGGACTAGCGGGAGTGGAGAGACCCAGTACTTC. Complete variable domain (other parts from reference TRBV7-9 and TRBJ2-5): DTGVSQNPRHKITKRGQNVTFRCDPISEHNRLYWYRQTLGQGPEFLTYFQNEAQLEKSRLLSDRFSAERPKGSFSTLEIQRTEQGDSAMYLCASSVTGTSGSGETQYFGPGTRLLVL.

The chain employs TRBV19 and TRBJ2-3; 14 bases agree with TRBD2. The CDR3 length is 20 residues. J was trimmed by 2 bases and V by 0 bases; bases with no gene match: 10. Per germline, CDR1 LNHDA and CDR2 SQIVND (reference sequence). The CDR3 region is CASSIDGLAGGAAFTDTQYF. CDR3 in DNA: TGTGCCAGTAGTATAGATGGACTAGCGGGAGGAGCGGCGTTCACAGATACGCAGTATTTT. Supplemented by reference TRBV19 and TRBJ2-3, the full variable domain reads DGGITQSPKYLFRKEGQNVTLSCEQNLNHDAMYWYRQDPGQGLRLIYYSQIVNDFQKGDIAEGYSVSREKKESFPLTVTSAQKNPTAFYLCASSIDGLAGGAAFTDTQYFGPGTRLTVL.

The table lists this clone with a count of one. J is TRBJ1-5 and V is TRBV4-1; D unresolved. Trimming took 0 bases from V and 4 from J, leaving 7 bases between them. The CDR3 runs to 14 residues. Germline V lookup: CDR1 MGHRA, CDR2 YSYEKL. The CDR3 reads CASSQEVRNQPQHF. CDR3 in DNA: TGCGCCAGCAGCCAAGAAGTCAGGAATCAGCCCCAGCATTTT.

The rearrangement joins TRBV7-2 to TRBJ2-5; 9 bases are shared with TRBD2. With V trimmed by 5 bases and J by 5 bases, 9 bases remained unmatched. The CDR3 contains 15 residues. CDR1 is SGHTA and CDR2 is FQGNSA in the germline V gene. DNA of the CDR3: TGTGCCAGCAGCGGGGGGCTAGCGGGATCCGAGACCCAGTACTTC. This codes for CASSGGLAGSETQYF.

In its sample, this clone was seen once. The rearrangement uses TRBV1 and TRBJ1-1; the D call TRBD1 from the table was never checked on the DNA. TRBV1 is a recognized pseudogene. The CDR3 extends over 20 amino acids. CDR3 DNA: TGCACCAGCAGCCAAGAACGTATGGCTTGGTTGGGGGCAGGAGGAACTGAAGCTTTCTTT. It translates to CTSSQERMAWLGAGGTEAFF.

This clone was observed a handful of times. The chain uses TRBV4-2 and TRBJ1-5; TRBD1 matches at 7 bases. Germline CDR1 and CDR2: LGHNA and YNFKEQ. The CDR3 covers 13 residues. The V and J ends lost 0 bases and 10 bases, in that order; junction bases with no gene match: 3. CDR3 residues: CASSQEGQAPQHF. The CDR3 nucleotides are TGTGCCAGCAGCCAAGAAGGACAGGCTCCCCAGCATTTT.